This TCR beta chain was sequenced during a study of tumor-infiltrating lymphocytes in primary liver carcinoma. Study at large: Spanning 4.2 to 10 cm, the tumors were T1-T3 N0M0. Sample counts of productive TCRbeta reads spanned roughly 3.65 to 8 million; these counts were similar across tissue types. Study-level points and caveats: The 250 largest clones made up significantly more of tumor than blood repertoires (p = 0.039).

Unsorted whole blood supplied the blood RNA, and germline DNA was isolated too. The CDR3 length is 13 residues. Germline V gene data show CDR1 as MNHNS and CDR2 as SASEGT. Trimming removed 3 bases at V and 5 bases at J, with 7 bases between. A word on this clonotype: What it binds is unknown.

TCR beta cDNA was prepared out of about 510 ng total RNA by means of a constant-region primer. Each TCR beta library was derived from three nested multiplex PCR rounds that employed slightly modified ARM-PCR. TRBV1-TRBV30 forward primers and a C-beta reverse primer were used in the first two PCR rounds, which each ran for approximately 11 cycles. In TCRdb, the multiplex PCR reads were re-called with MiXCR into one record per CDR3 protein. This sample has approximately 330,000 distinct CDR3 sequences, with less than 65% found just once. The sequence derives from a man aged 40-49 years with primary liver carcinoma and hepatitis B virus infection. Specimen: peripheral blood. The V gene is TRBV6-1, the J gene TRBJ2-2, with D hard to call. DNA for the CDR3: TGTGCCAGCAGTGATTTCGGGACCGGGGAGCTGTTTTTT. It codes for CASSDFGTGELFF.